The clone carrying this T cell receptor beta chain has only a few counts. Its target is not known. Primers used in a second PCR of roughly 6 to 12 cycles were a sample-barcoded 5' primer and a J-beta primer mix. MiXCR was run by TCRdb on the 5' RACE reads, yielding one entry per CDR3 protein. The sample shows approximately 1,700,000 distinct CDR3 sequences, 30% to 40% of them seen only once. The data stem from a study of blood T cells in healthy people across ages. Study outcomes and limitations: A greater number of naive CD4+ cells and higher diversity distinguished long-lived donors from aged donors.

The ends were cut back, 7 bases at V and 13 bases at J, with 20 bases in the middle. This CDR3 is 13 amino acids long. The origin of this receptor is a human donor in good health. The specimen sequenced was blood. The chain has TRBV12-3 or TRBV12-4 and TRBJ2-1; D not certain. The CDR3 DNA reads as TGTGCCAGCAAGGTCAGAGATCAAGAGACCCAGTTCTTC. Protein: CASKVRDQETQFF.